The TCR beta chain under discussion was sequenced for a study of T cell responses to AZD1222 COVID-19 vaccine. The method was immunoSEQ multiplex PCR; TCRdb's version includes in-frame clones alone and lacks a portion of them. The sample lists around 140,000 clones; 92% were seen once. The study's findings and limits: Sampled repertoires all dated from after the peak T cell response.

Notes on this clone: The antigen remains undetermined.

Investigators merged groups given second doses at roughly 4 or roughly 12 weeks. The CDR3 length is 16 residues. Germline-derived CDR1 and CDR2 are MNHEY and SVGEGT. Trimming took 6 bases from V and 6 from J, leaving 21 bases between them. The genes are TRBV6-2 or TRBV6-3 and TRBJ1-5; D unresolved. The sequence derives from an adult who received the AZD1222 COVID-19 vaccine. Sequenced material: peripheral blood, taken 28 days after the second AZD1222 dose. CDR3 sequence (DNA): TGTGCCAGCAGCCGACGTACCGGGCCTTGGGGTCAGCCCCAGCATTTT. Protein product: CASSRRTGPWGQPQHF.